This TCR beta chain stems from a study of identical twins. Germline V gives CDR1 SQVTM, CDR2 ANQGSEA. V was trimmed by 5 bases and J by 5 bases, leaving 18 bases between them. This CDR3 spans 14 amino acids. This clonotype occurred a few times. Its target is not known. Findings and limits, study-wide: Whereas memory repertoires showed no such difference, abundant cord blood beta clonotypes carried fewer insertions. Because invariant MAIT and iNKT cells could be present, zero-insertion analyses could be partly confounded.

Addition of a universal primer site occurred through template switching, and cDNA carried unique molecular identifiers. TCRdb fed the 5' RACE reads into MiXCR, producing one record per CDR3 protein. The sample lists around 530,000 distinct CDR3 sequences, around 15% occurring once. This sample was also put to use in a study of yellow fever vaccine responses in identical twins. As reported in that work: Twins' vaccine T cell response reportedly gave the appearance of partial convergence and partial personalization.

The chain couples TRBV29-1 to TRBJ1-1, with TRBD1 as a possible D gene (6 bases). Sequenced: CD4+ T cells sorted from blood. The clonotype originates from a woman between 18 and 29 years old in good health. The CDR3 loop reads CSVRGQRGDTEAFF. The CDR3 DNA sequence: TGCAGCGTTCGCGGACAGCGGGGGGATACTGAAGCTTTCTTT.